The 15 T cell receptor beta chains presented below share a single source sample, sequenced in a study of long-term antiretroviral therapy in people with HIV. An immunoSEQ assay, version v3.0, was performed at survey level. TCRdb keeps only in-frame clones here, not all; method: immunoSEQ multiplex PCR. The sample consists of about 11,000 clones, roughly 79% of them appearing once. The source material was unsorted PBMCs, sampled at the start of antiretroviral therapy, before treatment. Every receptor here comes from a man aged 25 to 45 with HIV.

The chain carries TRBV9 and TRBJ1-2; no firm D call. V gave up 3 bases and J gave up 7 bases, with 7 bases separating them. This CDR3 spans 11 amino acids. Germline lookup yields CDR1 SGDLS and CDR2 YYNGEE. CDR3 DNA: TGTGCCAGCAGCGAAGGGTTTGGCTACACCTTC. Amino acid sequence: CASSEGFGYTF. Full variable domain (rest looked up from reference TRBV9 and TRBJ1-2): DSGVTQTPKHLITATGQRVTLRCSPRSGDLSVYWYQQSLDQGLQFLIQYYNGEERAKGNILERFSAQQFPDLHSELNLSSLELGDSALYFCASSEGFGYTFGSGTRLTVV.

V and J are TRBV6-4 and TRBJ2-7, with TRBD2 as a possible D gene (5 bases). The CDR3 has 16 amino acids. The V and J ends lost 3 bases and 6 bases respectively, with 21 bases between them. Per the germline V gene, CDR1 is MRHNA and CDR2 is SNTAGT. Written as DNA, the CDR3 is TGTGCCAGCAGTGATCTAAATCTACGGAAGGCGGGCGAGCAGTACTTC. Protein product: CASSDLNLRKAGEQYF.

The chain uses TRBV7-8 and TRBJ1-1, with D hard to call. V shed 1 base and J shed 1 base, with 7 bases lying between them. This CDR3 comprises 14 residues. Germline CDR1 SGHVS, CDR2 FQNEAQ. The DNA of the CDR3 is TGTGCCAGCAGCTTAGGGCACCCGAACACTGAAGCTTTCTTT. Translation gives CASSLGHPNTEAFF.

The genes are TRBV4-1 and TRBJ2-1; 8 bases map to TRBD2. J lost 0 bases, V lost 0 bases, and 4 bases had no gene match. CDR1 is MGHRA and CDR2 is YSYEKL in the germline V gene. CDR3 length: 17 amino acids. DNA of the CDR3: TGCGCCAGCAGCCAAGACGGGGCGGGGGGCTCCTACAATGAGCAGTTCTTC. Residues: CASSQDGAGGSYNEQFF.

V usage is TRBV27 and J usage is TRBJ1-2; TRBD1 agrees at 10 bases. V was clipped by 8 bases and J by 4 bases; unmatched bases: 10. This CDR3 is 15 amino acids long. Germline assignment: CDR1 MNHEY and CDR2 SMNVEV (reference sequence). Here the CDR3 reads CASGPQGTGVYGYTF. Here the CDR3 DNA reads TGTGCCAGCGGGCCCCAGGGGACAGGGGTCTATGGCTACACCTTC.

The chain joins TRBV27 to TRBJ1-5; no firm D call. Germline assignment: CDR1 MNHEY and CDR2 SMNVEV (reference sequence). Trimming stripped 9 bases from V and 6 bases from J, with 9 bases between. The CDR3 runs 11 residues. CDR3 DNA: TGTGCCAGTGGCGGTGGTCAGCCCCAGCATTTT. Encoded protein: CASGGGQPQHF.

This chain links TRBV6-5 with TRBJ2-7, with TRBD2 matching over 7 bases. Looked up from germline, CDR1 is MNHEY and CDR2 is SVGAGI. V lost 0 bases and J lost 6; bases outside the gene matches: 5. The CDR3 runs 14 residues. CDR3 coding DNA: TGTGCCAGCAGTTACTCGCGTTGGGGGGGCGAGCAGTACTTC. It encodes CASSYSRWGGEQYF.

This clone showed up just a few times. The V and J genes are TRBV16 and TRBJ1-2; unclear D gene. Germline V gene sequence: CDR1 KGHSY, CDR2 FQNENV. V gave up 4 bases and J gave up 6 bases, with 15 bases separating them. The length of the CDR3 is 14 residues. This chain's CDR3 is CASSRSTSTDGYTF. The CDR3 coding sequence is TGTGCCAGCAGCCGCTCGACATCCACCGATGGCTACACCTTC. The whole variable domain, filled in from reference TRBV16 and TRBJ1-2, reads GEEVAQTPKHLVRGEGQKAKLYCAPIKGHSYVFWYQQVLKNEFKFLISFQNENVFDETGMPKERFSAKCLPNSPCSLEIQATKLEDSAVYFCASSRSTSTDGYTFGSGTRLTVV.

The chain is built from TRBV27 and TRBJ2-3, with 10 bases aligning to TRBD2. The CDR3 covers 17 residues. V gave up 0 bases and J gave up 2 bases; unmatched junction bases: 5. Germline CDR1 and CDR2: MNHEY and SMNVEV (reference sequence). The CDR3 nucleotides are TGTGCCAGCAGTTTATCGTTAGCGGGAGGCCCCACAGATACGCAGTATTTT. The encoded protein is CASSLSLAGGPTDTQYF.

This clone was counted once. The chain recombines TRBV19 with TRBJ1-1, with D unresolved. Germline CDR1 is LNHDA and CDR2 is SQIVND (reference sequence). There are 18 residues in the CDR3. Trimming shortened V by 5 bases and J by 4 bases, and 26 bases separated the two germline ends. The CDR3 loop is CASSFYEPGWVSGTEAFF. The CDR3 bases are TGTGCCAGTAGTTTCTATGAGCCCGGGTGGGTCTCGGGCACTGAAGCTTTCTTT. Supplemented by reference TRBV19 and TRBJ1-1, the full variable domain reads DGGITQSPKYLFRKEGQNVTLSCEQNLNHDAMYWYRQDPGQGLRLIYYSQIVNDFQKGDIAEGYSVSREKKESFPLTVTSAQKNPTAFYLCASSFYEPGWVSGTEAFFGQGTRLTVV.

V and J are TRBV19 and TRBJ2-1; D perhaps matches TRBD2 (6 bases). The germline CDR1 and CDR2 sequences are LNHDA and SQIVND (reference sequence). The CDR3 length is 15 residues. V lost 2 bases and J lost 4, with 12 bases in between. The CDR3 spells CASSIKTSLYNEQFF. CDR3 coding DNA: TGTGCCAGTAGTATAAAGACTAGTCTGTACAATGAGCAGTTCTTC.

The rearrangement links TRBV7-9 to TRBJ1-1; D might be TRBD1 (5 bases). From germline, CDR1 is SEHNR and CDR2 FQNEAQ (reference sequence). V lost 1 base and J 0 bases, leaving 6 bases between the germline ends. The CDR3 loop spans 14 amino acids. The CDR3 sequence: CASSLGGLNTEAFF. The CDR3 nucleotides are TGTGCCAGCAGCTTAGGGGGCCTGAACACTGAAGCTTTCTTT.

This clone was observed once. V usage is TRBV7-9 and J usage is TRBJ2-7; 9 positions match TRBD1. The V gene's germline CDR1 is SEHNR and CDR2 FQNEAQ (reference sequence). The CDR3 contains 13 residues. V was clipped by 3 bases and J by 5 bases; unmatched bases: 2. The DNA of the CDR3 is TGTGCCAGCAGCTTTAGGACAGGGGACGAGCAGTACTTC. Translation gives CASSFRTGDEQYF.

The rearrangement links TRBV7-8 to TRBJ2-1; 8 nucleotides align to TRBD2. The CDR3 consists of 16 residues. Trimming took 4 bases from V and 4 from J; bases not matched to a gene: 9. Germline V gene sequence: CDR1 SGHVS, CDR2 FQNEAQ. In nucleotides, the CDR3 is TGTGCCAGCAGCTCCCGTAGCGGGATTGGGTACAATGAGCAGTTCTTC. Protein: CASSSRSGIGYNEQFF.

This clone has just a few counts. The rearrangement uses TRBV28 and TRBJ1-4; no definite D call. Germline V gene lookup returns CDR1 MDHEN and CDR2 SYDVKM. V was shortened by 2 bases and J by 0 bases, with 4 bases between the two germline ends. The CDR3 runs 14 residues. The CDR3 region is CASSLATTNEKLFF. As DNA, the CDR3 is TGTGCCAGCAGTTTAGCAACAACTAATGAAAAACTGTTTTTT.